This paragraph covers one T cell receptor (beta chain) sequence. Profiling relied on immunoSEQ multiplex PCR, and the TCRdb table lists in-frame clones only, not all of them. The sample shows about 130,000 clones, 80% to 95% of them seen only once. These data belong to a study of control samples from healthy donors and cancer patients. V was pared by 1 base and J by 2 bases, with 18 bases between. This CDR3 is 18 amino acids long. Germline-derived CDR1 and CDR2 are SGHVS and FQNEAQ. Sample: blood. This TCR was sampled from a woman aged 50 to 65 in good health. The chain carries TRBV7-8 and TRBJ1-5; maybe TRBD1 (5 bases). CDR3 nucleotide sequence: TGTGCCAGCAGCTTAGAGGAAGGGGAGGGATGGGGCAATCAGCCCCAGCATTTT. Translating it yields CASSLEEGEGWGNQPQHF.